The rows below give T cell receptor beta chains drawn from one sample of a study of glioma-infiltrating T cells. TCRdb recomputed calls from the multiplex PCR reads with MiXCR, one row per CDR3 protein. The data hold under 200,000 distinct CDR3 sequences, with roughly two fifths observed a single time. Sequencing was carried out using glioma tissue, nonneoplastic brain tissue, or PBMCs (not recorded which). Receptor source: a human donor with low-grade glioma or glioblastoma, undergoing nonglioma brain surgery, or in good health (not recorded which). CDR3s include the opening cysteine and the closing phenylalanine or tryptophan. Fields, in order: CDR3 length, clone size, D gene, J gene, V gene, CDR3 protein, CDR3 DNA. D genes are given only for firm matches. Expanded clones get a size class; other rows say once, few or many, or leave the size out.

length: 13; size: many; D: .; J: TRBJ2-3; V: TRBV6-6; CDR3: CASSYVEVDTQYF; DNA: TGTGCCAGCAGTTACGTAGAGGTTGATACGCAGTATTTT
length: 13; size: few; D: .; J: TRBJ1-2; V: TRBV5-1; CDR3: CASSLQDTDGYTF; DNA: TGCGCCAGCAGCCTACAGGATACTGATGGCTACACCTTC
length: 15; size: many; D: .; J: TRBJ2-1; V: TRBV28; CDR3: CASSLSGRVNNEQFF; DNA: TGTGCCAGCAGTTTATCTGGGCGGGTTAACAATGAGCAGTTCTTC
length: 12; size: many; D: TRBD1; J: TRBJ1-1; V: TRBV7-6; CDR3: CASSAPGGRGFF; DNA: TGTGCCAGCAGCGCGCCAGGGGGCAGGGGTTTCTTT
length: 16; size: many; D: TRBD2; J: TRBJ2-1; V: TRBV20-1; CDR3: CSASGTSGRRGNEQFF; DNA: TGCAGTGCTTCCGGGACTAGCGGGAGACGGGGGAATGAGCAGTTCTTC
length: 15; size: few; D: .; J: TRBJ2-3; V: TRBV24-1; CDR3: CATSEGRKHTDTQYF; DNA: TGTGCCACCAGCGAAGGGCGAAAACACACAGATACGCAGTATTTT
length: 13; size: .; D: TRBD2; J: TRBJ2-1; V: TRBV2; CDR3: CASVPASGNEQFF; DNA: TGTGCCAGCGTACCGGCTAGCGGCAATGAGCAGTTCTTC
length: 17; size: .; D: TRBD2; J: TRBJ2-7; V: TRBV28; CDR3: CASSPPGLAGGLGEQYF; DNA: TGTGCCAGCAGTCCGCCGGGACTAGCGGGAGGTCTGGGCGAGCAGTACTTC
length: 14; size: few; D: TRBD1; J: TRBJ1-1; V: TRBV5-4; CDR3: CASSLSRGSTEAFF; DNA: TGTGCCAGCAGTCTTTCCAGGGGGAGCACTGAAGCTTTCTTT
length: 14; size: few; D: TRBD2; J: TRBJ2-1; V: TRBV29-1; CDR3: CSVVGSGSENEQFF; DNA: TGCAGCGTTGTAGGTAGCGGGAGTGAGAATGAGCAGTTCTTC
length: 12; size: .; D: .; J: TRBJ2-7; V: TRBV3-1; CDR3: CASRDARYEQYF; DNA: TGTGCCAGCAGGGACGCACGGTACGAGCAGTACTTC
length: 17; size: many; D: TRBD2; J: TRBJ2-3; V: TRBV20-1; CDR3: CSAPAGTSGSGADTQYF; DNA: TGCAGTGCCCCGGCAGGGACTAGCGGGAGTGGGGCAGATACGCAGTATTTT
length: 16; size: many; D: TRBD1; J: TRBJ1-4; V: TRBV6-1; CDR3: CASSDRGLATNEKLFF; DNA: TGTGCCAGCAGTGACAGGGGGCTCGCAACTAATGAAAAACTGTTTTTT
length: 16; size: once; D: .; J: TRBJ1-5; V: TRBV6-1; CDR3: CATSEGRANRGQPQHF; DNA: TGTGCCACCAGTGAAGGTCGGGCCAACCGGGGTCAGCCCCAGCATTTT
length: 13; size: many; D: .; J: TRBJ1-5; V: TRBV20-1; CDR3: CSANPGINQPQHF; DNA: TGCAGTGCGAACCCCGGGATCAATCAGCCCCAGCATTTT
length: 16; size: many; D: .; J: TRBJ2-2; V: TRBV27; CDR3: CASSIMGLSGTGELFF; DNA: TGTGCCAGCAGTATAATGGGACTCTCGGGGACCGGGGAGCTGTTTTTT
length: 15; size: .; D: TRBD2; J: TRBJ2-7; V: TRBV20-1; CDR3: CSASQGTSADYEHYF; DNA: TGCAGTGCTAGTCAAGGGACTAGCGCAGACTACGAGCATTACTTC
length: 13; size: medium-sized; D: .; J: TRBJ1-1; V: TRBV27; CDR3: CASSYREYTEAFF; DNA: TGTGCCAGCAGTTACAGGGAATACACTGAAGCTTTCTTT
length: 14; size: many; D: .; J: TRBJ1-2; V: TRBV2; CDR3: CASRTGLSNYGYTF; DNA: TGTGCCAGCAGGACAGGACTAAGTAACTATGGCTACACCTTC
length: 13; size: .; D: .; J: TRBJ2-7; V: TRBV28; CDR3: CANRPRTAYEQYF; DNA: TGTGCCAACAGACCCCGGACAGCGTACGAGCAGTACTTC
length: 17; size: .; D: .; J: TRBJ2-1; V: TRBV5-1; CDR3: CASSPGGGGASYNEQFF; DNA: TGCGCCAGCAGCCCGGGGGGCGGGGGCGCTTCCTACAATGAGCAGTTCTTC
length: 12; size: many; D: .; J: TRBJ2-1; V: TRBV19; CDR3: CASMDSGNEQFF; DNA: TGTGCCAGTATGGATAGTGGCAATGAGCAGTTCTTC
length: 12; size: .; D: .; J: TRBJ2-7; V: TRBV11-2; CDR3: CASSFTNYEQYF; DNA: TGTGCCAGCAGCTTCACTAACTACGAGCAGTACTTC
length: 11; size: many; D: .; J: TRBJ2-5; V: TRBV25-1; CDR3: CASRDIETQYF; DNA: TGTGCCAGCCGGGACATAGAGACCCAGTACTTC
length: 12; size: many; D: .; J: TRBJ1-2; V: TRBV2; CDR3: CASSEQDYGYTF; DNA: TGTGCCAGCAGTGAACAGGACTATGGCTACACCTTC
length: 17; size: .; D: .; J: TRBJ2-1; V: TRBV2; CDR3: CASSEGSRVTRGNEQFF; DNA: TGTGCCAGCAGTGAAGGGAGCAGGGTGACTAGAGGGAATGAGCAGTTCTTC
length: 13; size: few; D: .; J: TRBJ2-1; V: TRBV7-9; CDR3: CASSLLPGNEQFF; DNA: TGTGCCAGCAGCCTCCTACCGGGCAATGAGCAGTTCTTC
length: 14; size: many; D: .; J: TRBJ2-5; V: TRBV28; CDR3: CASSLPQGRGTQYF; DNA: TGTGCCAGCAGTTTACCTCAGGGGCGGGGGACCCAGTACTTC
length: 15; size: once; D: TRBD2; J: TRBJ2-1; V: TRBV6-5; CDR3: CAGRTLAGDEGEQFF; DNA: TGTGCAGGCAGAACACTAGCGGGAGACGAGGGTGAGCAGTTCTTC
length: 16; size: few; D: TRBD1; J: TRBJ2-5; V: TRBV2; CDR3: CAIKGRTGGEQETQYF; DNA: TGTGCCATCAAGGGAAGGACAGGGGGCGAACAAGAGACCCAGTACTTC
length: 14; size: .; D: .; J: TRBJ2-3; V: TRBV29-1; CDR3: CSVWPHISTDTQYF; DNA: TGCAGCGTTTGGCCCCATATCAGCACAGATACGCAGTATTTT
length: 12; size: .; D: .; J: TRBJ1-2; V: TRBV28; CDR3: CASSGTTYGYTF; DNA: TGTGCCAGCAGCGGGACAACGTATGGCTACACCTTC
length: 15; size: .; D: .; J: TRBJ1-1; V: TRBV4-1; CDR3: CASSQEGFKGDEAFF; DNA: TGCGCCAGCAGCCAAGAGGGATTTAAGGGGGATGAAGCTTTCTTT
length: 16; size: .; D: TRBD2; J: TRBJ2-1; V: TRBV11-3; CDR3: CASSLGLAGAYNEQFF; DNA: TGTGCCAGCAGCTTAGGTCTAGCGGGAGCGTACAATGAGCAGTTCTTC
length: 16; size: many; D: .; J: TRBJ2-1; V: TRBV6-1; CDR3: CASTPYTGWVGNEQFF; DNA: TGTGCCAGCACCCCATATACAGGGTGGGTAGGGAATGAGCAGTTCTTC
length: 13; size: few; D: .; J: TRBJ1-1; V: TRBV5-1; CDR3: CASYFTRAVEAFF; DNA: TGCGCCAGCTACTTTACCCGGGCTGTCGAAGCTTTCTTT
length: 14; size: .; D: .; J: TRBJ2-3; V: TRBV4-1; CDR3: CASSQGPNTDTQYF; DNA: TGCGCCAGCAGCCAAGGGCCAAACACAGATACGCAGTATTTT
length: 14; size: many; D: TRBD2; J: TRBJ2-7; V: TRBV7-2; CDR3: CASSLGRVGGEQYF; DNA: TGTGCCAGCAGCTTAGGCAGGGTCGGGGGGGAGCAGTACTTC
length: 16; size: many; D: .; J: TRBJ2-1; V: TRBV28; CDR3: CASSHYRQLSYNEQFF; DNA: TGTGCCAGCAGTCATTATCGACAGCTCTCCTACAATGAGCAGTTCTTC
length: 14; size: few; D: .; J: TRBJ1-2; V: TRBV4-1; CDR3: CASSQVAENYGYTF; DNA: TGCGCCAGCAGCCAAGTGGCAGAAAACTATGGCTACACCTTC
length: 12; size: .; D: .; J: TRBJ1-2; V: TRBV2; CDR3: CASRTEAYGYTF; DNA: TGTGCCAGCAGGACAGAAGCCTATGGCTACACCTTC
length: 13; size: few; D: TRBD1; J: TRBJ1-1; V: TRBV12-3/TRBV12-4; CDR3: CASRIQGGTEAFF; DNA: TGTGCCAGCAGAATACAGGGGGGCACTGAAGCTTTCTTT
length: 14; size: .; D: .; J: TRBJ1-1; V: TRBV19; CDR3: CASSLTDEYTEAFF; DNA: TGTGCCAGTAGCCTGACAGATGAATACACTGAAGCTTTCTTT
length: 21; size: many; D: .; J: TRBJ2-1; V: TRBV27; CDR3: CASSLSTLGVYSPRTIDEQFF; DNA: TGTGCCAGCAGTTTATCAACCCTCGGGGTCTATTCCCCGAGAACCATCGATGAGCAGTTCTTC
length: 13; size: many; D: TRBD1; J: TRBJ2-7; V: TRBV7-9; CDR3: CASSYGQVYEQYF; DNA: TGTGCCAGCAGCTACGGACAGGTTTACGAGCAGTACTTC
length: 14; size: many; D: TRBD1; J: TRBJ1-1; V: TRBV3-1; CDR3: CASSQFGQGTEAFF; DNA: TGTGCCAGCAGCCAGTTCGGACAGGGGACTGAAGCTTTCTTT
length: 13; size: .; D: .; J: TRBJ2-1; V: TRBV29-1; CDR3: CSVAGRLVHEQFF; DNA: TGCAGCGTTGCCGGGAGATTAGTTCATGAGCAGTTCTTC
length: 16; size: .; D: TRBD1; J: TRBJ2-3; V: TRBV7-2; CDR3: CASSFAGQGATDTQYF; DNA: TGTGCCAGCAGCTTTGCGGGACAGGGGGCCACAGATACGCAGTATTTT
length: 13; size: .; D: .; J: TRBJ2-5; V: TRBV3-1; CDR3: CASSRERRETQYF; DNA: TGTGCCAGCAGCCGGGAGAGGAGAGAGACCCAGTACTTC
length: 16; size: many; D: TRBD1; J: TRBJ2-5; V: TRBV27; CDR3: CASSSLLQGNQETQYF; DNA: TGTGCCAGCAGTTCACTATTACAGGGGAACCAAGAGACCCAGTACTTC
length: 11; size: many; D: .; J: TRBJ2-1; V: TRBV12-3/TRBV12-4; CDR3: CASSFLSEQFF; DNA: TGTGCCAGCAGTTTTCTGAGTGAGCAGTTCTTC
length: 15; size: .; D: .; J: TRBJ2-3; V: TRBV2; CDR3: CASSEPRRATDTQYF; DNA: TGTGCCAGCAGTGAACCCAGGCGCGCGACAGATACGCAGTATTTT
length: 19; size: few; D: .; J: TRBJ2-1; V: TRBV20-1; CDR3: CSARRGTTDIPRSYNEQFF; DNA: TGCAGTGCTAGACGCGGGACCACCGATATTCCCCGCTCCTACAATGAGCAGTTCTTC
length: 16; size: many; D: .; J: TRBJ2-5; V: TRBV20-1; CDR3: CSASGRTGSYQETQYF; DNA: TGCAGTGCTAGCGGTCGTACAGGCTCGTACCAAGAGACCCAGTACTTC
length: 14; size: many; D: TRBD1; J: TRBJ2-5; V: TRBV7-2; CDR3: CASSPGQGAETQYF; DNA: TGTGCCAGCAGCCCTGGACAGGGGGCAGAGACCCAGTACTTC
length: 12; size: few; D: .; J: TRBJ1-2; V: TRBV7-9; CDR3: CASSQAGFGYTF; DNA: TGTGCCAGCAGCCAGGCGGGGTTCGGCTACACCTTC
length: 16; size: many; D: .; J: TRBJ2-1; V: TRBV25-1; CDR3: CASSATGQRRSGEQFF; DNA: TGTGCCAGCAGTGCCACAGGGCAGAGGCGGTCAGGTGAGCAGTTCTTC
length: 16; size: .; D: TRBD2; J: TRBJ2-1; V: TRBV14; CDR3: CASSQLVLAGGNEQFF; DNA: TGTGCCAGCAGCCAACTTGTGCTAGCGGGAGGGAATGAGCAGTTCTTC